This T cell receptor (beta chain) was profiled in a study of T cell changes during pregnancy in multiple sclerosis. CDR3 size: 16 residues. J lost 6 bases, V lost 4 bases, and 5 bases had no gene match. CDR1 SGHAT and CDR2 FQNNGV come from the germline V gene. TCRdb keeps only in-frame clones here, not all; method: immunoSEQ multiplex PCR. The sample consists of 130,000 or so clones, roughly 92% of them appearing once. Material: peripheral blood, obtained before pregnancy. This sequence joins TRBV11-2 and TRBJ2-1, with 14 bases fitting TRBD2. The source of this sequence is a female donor with multiple sclerosis, enrolled in a pregnancy study. The CDR3 DNA sequence: TGTGCCAGCAGCTCGGGACTAGCGGGGGTACGCAATGAGCAGTTCTTC. It translates to CASSSGLAGVRNEQFF.